This is a list of T cell receptor beta chains from one sample in a study of T cells in Graves' hyperthyroidism and ophthalmopathy. TCRdb re-called the multiplex PCR reads through MiXCR, storing one row per CDR3 protein. Of hundreds of thousands of distinct CDR3 sequences in the sample, just under 45% were seen once. Sequencing was done on a sample of peripheral blood or thyroid tissue (not recorded which). These receptors were collected from an adult man with Graves' disease, either hyperthyroidism or ophthalmopathy (not recorded which). Each CDR3 is given with its conserved first and last residue. D genes are given only for firm matches. Expanded clones are given a class, and other clones once, few, many or no size at all.

d_gene	j_gene	v_gene	abundance	CDR3aa	CDR3nt
TRBD1	TRBJ1-4	TRBV6-6	.	CASSYVQGATNEKLFF	TGTGCCAGCAGTTACGTCCAGGGGGCGACTAATGAAAAACTGTTTTTT
.	TRBJ1-1	TRBV7-3	.	CASSPGSGYTEAFF	TGTGCCAGCAGCCCCGGGTCGGGGTACACTGAAGCTTTCTTT
TRBD1	TRBJ1-6	TRBV29-1	.	CSVTGTGIDSPLHF	TGCAGCGTTACCGGGACAGGGATCGATTCACCCCTCCACTTT
.	TRBJ1-2	TRBV6-5	once	CASSLNHATNGYTF	TGTGCCAGCAGTTTAAATCACGCTACTAATGGCTACACCTTC
.	TRBJ2-7	TRBV6-2/TRBV6-3	.	CASSYGGRYSYEQYF	TGTGCCAGCAGTTACGGGGGAAGGTACTCCTACGAGCAGTACTTC
.	TRBJ1-2	TRBV11-2	.	CASSHQGQDGYTF	TGTGCCAGCAGTCACCAGGGGCAGGATGGCTACACCTTC
.	TRBJ1-5	TRBV7-2	.	CASSLLDVPNQPQHF	TGTGCCAGCAGCTTGTTGGACGTGCCCAATCAGCCCCAGCATTTT
TRBD2	TRBJ2-2	TRBV20-1	.	CSARGGSDTGELFF	TGCAGTGCTAGAGGCGGGAGTGACACCGGGGAGCTGTTTTTT
.	TRBJ1-1	TRBV7-2	.	CARAPAVMNTEAFF	TGTGCTAGAGCTCCGGCAGTCATGAACACTGAAGCTTTCTTT
.	TRBJ2-5	TRBV7-3	many	CASSLTSAETQYF	TGTGCCAGCAGCTTAACGAGTGCTGAGACCCAGTACTTC
.	TRBJ2-5	TRBV29-1	many	CSVAQGQETQYF	TGCAGCGTTGCACAGGGCCAAGAGACCCAGTACTTC
.	TRBJ1-2	TRBV20-1	.	CSARLLTGYTF	TGCAGTGCTAGGCTTTTAACTGGCTACACCTTC
.	TRBJ1-6	TRBV27	.	CASSKGLNSPLHF	TGTGCCAGCAGTAAAGGGCTGAATTCACCCCTCCACTTT
.	TRBJ2-7	TRBV7-8	.	CASSLNEGGEQYF	TGTGCCAGCAGCTTAAATGAGGGAGGCGAGCAGTACTTC